The entry that follows covers one TCR beta chain sequence. Its matching antigen is unknown. From germline, CDR1 is SGHRS and CDR2 YFSETQ. Trimming stripped 2 bases from V and 1 base from J, with 13 bases between. This CDR3 is 16 amino acids long. Sequenced by immunoSEQ multiplex PCR; TCRdb stores in-frame clones only, minus some. The sample includes 500,000 or so clones, nearly 90% of them seen just once. The source of the sample is a study of Ad26.COV2.S vaccination and SARS-CoV-2 variants. Study in general: Donor allocation was to the COV1001 Ad26.COV2.S trial arm.

Stated treatment: 15 to 20 received Ad26.COV2.S at low or high dose, single or two shots; 5 received placebo; per-sample allocation not given. It was on day 63 after the first vaccine or placebo injection that samples were taken. Aged 18-55 years, donor was enrolled in Boston in 2020. General study results and limits: Individuals receiving vaccine had higher spike-specific TCR breadth than placebo recipients did.

The gene calls are TRBV5-1 and TRBJ1-3; perhaps TRBD1 as D (5 bases). The TCR originated in a person aged 18-65 years who received the Ad26.COV2.S COVID-19 vaccine or a placebo. The sample was peripheral blood, taken in a trial of Ad26.COV2.S vaccine versus placebo. The chain's CDR3 is CASSLGTAASGNTIYF. The DNA of the CDR3 is TGCGCCAGCAGCTTAGGGACCGCCGCATCTGGAAACACCATATATTTT.